Included here is one T cell receptor (beta chain) sequence, with context. The antigen remains unidentified. Isolation of CD8+ and CD4+ T cells was performed negatively, whereas enrichment of TEMRA cells was done by FACS. Reverse transcription of about 0.5 to 1 ug RNA used random hexamers. Amplification of TCR beta CDR3 spanned 54 Vbeta and 13 Jbeta via immunoSEQ multiplex PCR. TCRdb ran MiXCR on the immunoSEQ multiplex PCR reads and lists one entry per CDR3 protein. The data show 200,000 to 250,000 distinct CDR3 sequences, 95% seen once. Per the germline V gene, CDR1 is MNHEY and CDR2 is SMNVEV (reference sequence). CDR3 length: 14 residues. V gave up 3 bases and J gave up 4 bases; unmatched junction bases: 6. These data are taken from a study of CD8 T cells in Susac syndrome. General study points: As the study acknowledged, the number of individuals in its TCR sequencing and HLA analysis was relatively small.

The gene calls are TRBV27 and TRBJ2-7, with 7 bases that match TRBD1. This sequence was found in a human donor with multiple sclerosis. Sequencing was done on a sample of CD4+ T cells from PBMCs. The CDR3 DNA sequence: TGTGCCAGCAGTTTGACAGGGTTGGGTTACGAGCAGTACTTC. Its protein is CASSLTGLGYEQYF.